The entry below gives a single T cell receptor (beta chain) sequence along with its context. It was with unique molecular identifiers that the TCRbeta library was prepared. TCRdb recomputed calls from the PCR reads with MiXCR, one row per CDR3 protein. The data show about 640,000 distinct CDR3 sequences, roughly 15% seen once. This sample is drawn from a study of T-cell reconstitution after alpha-beta-depleted transplantation in children. CDR3 length: 15 amino acids. V trimming: 1 base; J trimming: 2 bases; junction bases outside the gene matches: 4. The germline gives CDR1 SGHRS, CDR2 YFSETQ. This sequence originates from a human donor who donated a stem cell graft to a child with acute myeloid leukemia. The material sequenced was PBMCs from the stem cell graft donor, taken from the stem cell graft. This chain links TRBV5-1 with TRBJ2-5, with TRBD2 matching over 8 bases. Here the CDR3 DNA reads TGCGCCAGCAGCTTGTTTAGCGGGGAGCAAGAGACCCAGTACTTC. Its translation: CASSLFSGEQETQYF.